The 32 T cell receptor beta chains below all came from one sample that was sequenced in a study of shared clonotypes between healthy human individuals. Data came from immunoSEQ multiplex PCR; TCRdb stores just in-frame clones and leaves some out. This repertoire shows millions of clones, 90% to 95% found once; its top ten account for more than 0.1%. Sequenced sample: naive CD4+ T cells sorted from blood. Subset specified: CD45RA+ positively selected. The receptors were sampled from a man between 18 and 29 years old in good health.

The chain employs TRBV9 and TRBJ1-5; D remains ambiguous. CDR3 size: 20 residues. Between the trimmed V and J ends, which lost 0 bases and 3 bases, there was a span of 25 bases. The germline V gene encodes CDR1 SGDLS and CDR2 YYNGEE. Here the CDR3 DNA reads TGTGCCAGCAGCGTAGTTTTGAGGCTACGGAGGGCCAAACACAATCAGCCCCAGCATTTT. Its protein is CASSVVLRLRRAKHNQPQHF.

The chain joins TRBV6-5 to TRBJ1-1; possible D gene TRBD1, 5 bases. The CDR3 covers 16 residues. Germline V CDR1 and CDR2: MNHEY, SVGAGI. V lost 0 bases and J 3 bases, leaving 14 bases between the germline ends. This chain's CDR3 is CASSYSGRGADTEAFF. CDR3 DNA: TGTGCCAGCAGTTACTCGGGGCGTGGGGCAGACACTGAAGCTTTCTTT.

With regard to this clone: The identical CDR3 is also encoded by other nucleotide sequences in the sample. The genes are TRBV29-1 and TRBJ2-3; D is undetermined. CDR3 length: 12 residues. In germline, CDR1 is SQVTM, CDR2 ANQGSEA. Trimming took 4 bases from V and 3 from J, leaving 8 bases between them. CDR3 DNA: TGCAGCGTTGGTGGTGGGACAGATACGCAGTATTTT. Translation gives CSVGGGTDTQYF.

The genes are TRBV4-1 and TRBJ2-1; D remains ambiguous. The CDR3 extends over 11 amino acids. Trimming removed 4 bases at V and 7 bases at J, with 5 bases between. Germline-derived CDR1 and CDR2 are MGHRA and YSYEKL. CDR3: CASSLHNEQFF. The CDR3 nucleotides read TGCGCCAGCAGCCTCCATAATGAGCAGTTCTTC.

This chain links TRBV5-6 with TRBJ1-1; 8 nucleotides line up with TRBD1. The germline gives CDR1 SGHDT, CDR2 YYEEEE. The CDR3 is 16 amino acids. The V gene end was trimmed by 2 bases and the J gene end by 4 bases; junction bases not matched to a gene: 10. In DNA form, the CDR3 reads TGTGCCAGCAGCTTCCTAACAGGGGGTCGGCCCACTGAAGCTTTCTTT. It specifies CASSFLTGGRPTEAFF.

J is TRBJ2-2 and V is TRBV7-9; D might be TRBD2 (5 bases). This CDR3 spans 15 amino acids. The ends were cut back, 5 bases at V and 7 bases at J, with 17 bases in the middle. Germline CDR1 SEHNR, CDR2 FQNEAQ (reference sequence). The CDR3 nucleotides read TGTGCCAGCAGCGGGCCGGGCGACGGGATCGGGGAGCTGTTTTTT. Its protein product is CASSGPGDGIGELFF.

The chain recombines TRBV4-1 with TRBJ2-4; D gene ambiguous. In germline, CDR1 is MGHRA, CDR2 YSYEKL. V was clipped by 0 bases and J by 5 bases, with 20 bases between them. The CDR3 has 18 residues. CDR3 loop: CASSQDDTFKPKQNIQYF. DNA of the CDR3: TGCGCCAGCAGCCAAGACGACACCTTTAAACCAAAGCAAAACATTCAGTACTTC.

This clone was found once. Other DNA sequences in this specimen translate into the identical CDR3. CDR3 sequence: CASSATGDNYGYTF. The DNA of the CDR3 is TGCGCCAGCAGCGCCACAGGGGACAACTATGGCTACACCTTC. The chain is built from TRBV5-1 and TRBJ1-2, with 7 bases matching TRBD1. V dropped 4 bases and J dropped 2; count of bases not matched to a gene: 5. In germline, CDR1 is SGHRS, CDR2 YFSETQ. The CDR3 consists of 14 residues. The variable domain in full, completed from reference TRBV5-1 and TRBJ1-2, reads KAGVTQTPRYLIKTRGQQVTLSCSPISGHRSVSWYQQTPGQGLQFLFEYFSETQRNKGNFPGRFSGRQFSNSRSEMNVSTLELGDSALYLCASSATGDNYGYTFGSGTRLTVV.

V is TRBV18 and J is TRBJ1-6; D uncertain. V was shortened by 4 bases and J by 10 bases, with 17 bases between the two germline ends. The V gene's germline CDR1 is KGHSH and CDR2 LQKENI. This CDR3 is 15 amino acids long. The CDR3 DNA is TGTGCCAGCTCACAAAACGTTCCAGGTATCTCACCCCTCCACTTT. Translation: CASSQNVPGISPLHF.

The V and J genes are TRBV6-6 and TRBJ1-5; D unclear. The V gene lost 2 bases and the J gene lost 5 bases, with 10 bases spanning the gap. Germline V gene lookup returns CDR1 MNHNY and CDR2 SVGAGI (reference sequence). This CDR3 spans 14 amino acids. The CDR3: CASSYDGSDQPQHF. CDR3 nucleotide sequence: TGTGCCAGCAGTTACGATGGAAGTGATCAGCCCCAGCATTTT.

This chain connects TRBV5-6 to TRBJ1-1, with 9 bases that match TRBD1. Looked up from germline, CDR1 is SGHDT and CDR2 is YYEEEE. V was pared by 0 bases and J by 6 bases, with 3 bases of the junction left unmatched. The CDR3 sequence is 14 residues long. The DNA of the CDR3 is TGTGCCAGCAGCTTGGGGGGACAGGGCCCTGAAGCTTTCTTT. This sequence encodes CASSLGGQGPEAFF.

The chain recombines TRBV9 with TRBJ1-2, with TRBD1 matching over 7 bases. The CDR3 runs to 14 residues. Per the germline V gene, CDR1 is SGDLS and CDR2 is YYNGEE. V gave up 1 base and J gave up 8 bases; unmatched junction bases: 8. The CDR3 DNA reads as TGTGCCAGCAGCGTAATGGAGGGGGCGCCGGGCTACACCTTC. It yields the protein CASSVMEGAPGYTF.

This clone appeared once. The chain has TRBV7-2 and TRBJ1-2; tentatively, D is TRBD1 (5 bases). The germline CDR1 and CDR2 sequences are SGHTA and FQGNSA. V lost 1 base, J lost 2 bases, and 17 bases lay in between. The CDR3 runs to 17 residues. The CDR3 sequence is CASSLEDGTSPNYGYTF. CDR3 coding DNA: TGTGCCAGCAGCTTAGAAGACGGGACGTCCCCGAACTATGGCTACACCTTC.

Remarks on this clone: Other DNA sequences of this sample code for an identical CDR3. This CDR3 is CAIKGDGNTGELFF. As DNA, the CDR3 is TGTGCCATTAAGGGAGACGGGAACACCGGGGAGCTGTTTTTT. The V call is TRBV10-3, the J call TRBJ2-2; maybe TRBD2 (5 bases). Germline CDR1 ENHRY, CDR2 SYGVKD. This CDR3 comprises 14 residues. V shed 9 bases and J shed 1 base, with 12 bases lying between them.

J is TRBJ2-1 and V is TRBV10-1; 9 bases match TRBD1. Looked up from germline, CDR1 is WNHNN and CDR2 is SYGVQD (reference sequence). Trimming cost V 3 bases and J 8 bases; bases outside gene matches: 8. The CDR3 covers 15 residues. The DNA of the CDR3 is TGCGCCAGCAGTGATCGAAGGGACAGGGTGGATGAGCAGTTCTTC. Encoded protein: CASSDRRDRVDEQFF.

The chain combines TRBV7-2 with TRBJ1-2; TRBD1 matches at 8 bases. CDR3 size: 15 residues. Germline CDR1 and CDR2: SGHTA and FQGNSA. V shed 5 bases and J 4 bases; nucleotides not matched to a gene: 9. CDR3 loop: CASSTRVQGAYGYTF. The CDR3 DNA sequence: TGTGCCAGCAGCACTAGGGTCCAGGGGGCCTATGGCTACACCTTC. The full variable domain, with the rest looked up from reference TRBV7-2 and TRBJ1-2, is GAGVSQSPSNKVTEKGKDVELRCDPISGHTALYWYRQSLGQGLEFLIYFQGNSAPDKSGLPSDRFSAERTGGSVSTLTIQRTQQEDSAVYLCASSTRVQGAYGYTFGSGTRLTVV.

This clone was recorded a few times. Other DNA sequences in this sample translate to the same CDR3. The chain combines TRBV5-4 with TRBJ2-1; 12 bases agree with TRBD2. The length of the CDR3 is 16 residues. Germline lookup yields CDR1 SGHNT and CDR2 YYREEE (reference sequence). J was trimmed by 4 bases and V by 4 bases; bases with no gene match: 6. The DNA for the CDR3 is TGTGCCAGCAGCACTGCTAGCGGGAGGGTATACAATGAGCAGTTCTTC. It is translated as CASSTASGRVYNEQFF.

The chain joins TRBV6-5 to TRBJ2-7; D is perhaps TRBD1 (5 bases). CDR1 MNHEY and CDR2 SVGAGI come from the germline V gene. Between the trimmed V and J ends, which lost 5 bases and 9 bases, there was a span of 11 bases. The CDR3 totals 11 residues. The CDR3 spells CASSQGQRQYF. The CDR3 DNA is TGTGCCAGCAGTCAGGGCCAAAGGCAGTACTTC.

As regards this clone: A single base separates this from a much larger clone, so it may be a read error. The CDR3 DNA sequence: TGTGCCAGCTCACCACCGTGGCAGCCCTACGAGCAGCACTTC. It translates to CASSPPWQPYEQHF. The chain joins TRBV18 to TRBJ2-7; D is undetermined. Germline-derived CDR1 and CDR2 are KGHSH and LQKENI. This CDR3 has 14 residues. Using reference TRBV18 and TRBJ2-7 for the parts outside the CDR3, the full variable domain is NAGVMQNPRHLVRRRGQEARLRCSPMKGHSHVYWYRQLPEEGLKFMVYLQKENIIDESGMPKERFSAEFPKEGPSILRIQQVVRGDSAAYFCASSPPWQPYEQHFGPGTRLTVT.

A few counts support this clone. The rearrangement uses TRBV5-6 and TRBJ2-2; possible D gene TRBD2, 6 bases. Germline V gene sequence: CDR1 SGHDT, CDR2 YYEEEE. V lost 0 bases and J 1 base, leaving 10 bases between the germline ends. The CDR3 is 16 amino acids. DNA for the CDR3: TGTGCCAGCAGCTTGGCCGAGCGGGTGAACACCGGGGAGCTGTTTTTT. Protein sequence: CASSLAERVNTGELFF.

The chain recombines TRBV20-1 with TRBJ1-2, with 11 bases that match TRBD1. Germline loops: CDR1 DFQATT, CDR2 SNEGSKA (reference sequence). The CDR3 totals 11 residues. CDR3 amino acids: CTGGQGVGYTF. The CDR3 coding sequence is TGCACTGGGGGACAGGGGGTTGGCTACACCTTC.

Remarks on this clone: The sample carries other DNA sequences with the same CDR3. The chain uses TRBV6-4 and TRBJ1-1; no clear D. The CDR3 runs 13 residues. Germline CDR1 reads MRHNA; CDR2 reads SNTAGT. V was trimmed by 4 bases and J by 1 base, leaving 7 bases between them. The CDR3 bases are TGTGCCAGCAGTGCCCTAGGGAACACTGAAGCTTTCTTT. This translates into CASSALGNTEAFF.

The CDR3 here is CSVARKLASGEQYF. The CDR3 DNA follows: TGCAGCGTTGCCCGGAAACTAGCCTCGGGCGAGCAGTACTTC. This chain connects TRBV29-1 to TRBJ2-7; a weak D match, TRBD2 (6 bases). Trimming took off 4 bases at V and 6 bases at J, with 19 bases between the two ends. The CDR3 sequence is 14 residues long. Germline loops: CDR1 SQVTM, CDR2 ANQGSEA.

The V and J genes are TRBV6-5 and TRBJ2-2; D gene ambiguous. Per the germline V gene, CDR1 is MNHEY and CDR2 is SVGAGI. V lost 6 bases and J lost 6, with 14 bases in between. The CDR3 has 14 amino acids. Written as DNA, the CDR3 is TGTGCCAGCAGATCACAACAGACCGCCGGGGAGCTGTTTTTT. Protein product: CASRSQQTAGELFF.

The V call is TRBV30, the J call TRBJ1-1; D is undetermined. This CDR3 comprises 13 residues. Trimming took off 4 bases at V and 4 bases at J, with 13 bases between the two ends. Germline V gives CDR1 GTSNPN, CDR2 SVGIG (reference sequence). The CDR3 here is CAWNRNYGTEAFF. For the CDR3, the DNA is TGTGCCTGGAACCGAAACTACGGCACTGAAGCTTTCTTT.

Points on this clone: Distinct nucleotide sequences in the sample also encode this CDR3. J is TRBJ2-7 and V is TRBV18; 7 bases fit TRBD1. The ends lost 4 bases at V and 2 bases at J; junction bases unmatched: 5. The CDR3 consists of 14 residues. Germline assignment: CDR1 KGHSH and CDR2 LQKENI. CDR3 sequence (DNA): TGTGCCAGCTCACAAGGGACAGCGACCTACGAGCAGTACTTC. It codes for CASSQGTATYEQYF.

This chain joins TRBV19 and TRBJ1-2, with 7 bases matching TRBD1. The CDR3 is made up of 15 amino acids. Looked up from germline, CDR1 is LNHDA and CDR2 is SQIVND (reference sequence). Germline trimming cut 7 bases from V and 4 bases from J; bases unmatched to any gene: 12. The CDR3 bases are TGTGCCAGTACCCCGGGACAGCGTCTAACCTATGGCTACACCTTC. Its protein is CASTPGQRLTYGYTF.

V usage is TRBV5-6 and J usage is TRBJ2-5, with D possibly being TRBD2 (7 bases). The V and J ends lost 0 bases and 2 bases respectively, with 11 bases between them. The CDR3 has 15 amino acids. Looked up from germline, CDR1 is SGHDT and CDR2 is YYEEEE. For the CDR3, the DNA is TGTGCCAGCAGCTTGGTCGGGGGGCCTCAAGAGACCCAGTACTTC. As protein: CASSLVGGPQETQYF.

This clone was counted a single time. The V and J genes are TRBV30 and TRBJ2-1; D is ambiguous. The V and J ends lost 2 bases and 7 bases respectively, with 9 bases between them. Germline CDR1 GTSNPN, CDR2 SVGIG (reference sequence). The CDR3 totals 12 residues. The CDR3: CAWSLGWNEQFF. The DNA of the CDR3 is TGTGCCTGGAGTTTGGGGTGGAATGAGCAGTTCTTC.

The rearrangement joins TRBV7-2 to TRBJ2-3, with D perhaps matching TRBD2 (5 bases). V was clipped by 0 bases and J by 1 base, with 11 bases between them. The CDR3 extends over 16 amino acids. Per the germline V gene, CDR1 is SGHTA and CDR2 is FQGNSA. CDR3 DNA sequence: TGTGCCAGCAGCTTAGCCCCCGGGGTCGGCACAGATACGCAGTATTTT. It is translated as CASSLAPGVGTDTQYF.

This sequence joins TRBV7-9 and TRBJ1-1; 12 bases are shared with TRBD1. The germline V gene has CDR1 SEHNR and CDR2 FQNEAQ (reference sequence). Trimming cost V 6 bases and J 6 bases; bases outside gene matches: 5. This CDR3 region has 14 residues. CDR3 sequence: CASRRDRGLAEAFF. In nucleotides, the CDR3 is TGTGCCAGCAGGCGGGACAGGGGGCTTGCTGAAGCTTTCTTT. Full variable domain (missing parts from reference TRBV7-9 and TRBJ1-1): DTGVSQNPRHKITKRGQNVTFRCDPISEHNRLYWYRQTLGQGPEFLTYFQNEAQLEKSRLLSDRFSAERPKGSFSTLEIQRTEQGDSAMYLCASRRDRGLAEAFFGQGTRLTVV.

This chain uses TRBV4-3 with TRBJ1-2, with 7 bases matching TRBD1. The junction had 19 bases not matched to a gene; V was cut back by 4 bases and J by 5 bases. The CDR3 totals 18 residues. CDR1 is LGHNA and CDR2 is YSLEER in the germline V gene. The CDR3 loop reads CASSRFRDSPGGGYGYTF. The CDR3, as DNA: TGCGCCAGCAGCCGGTTTAGGGACAGCCCTGGCGGGGGGTATGGCTACACCTTC.